What follows is one TCR beta chain and its context. Original handling: Reference gene primer amplification yielded estimated nucleated cell counts. TCRdb keeps only in-frame clones here, not all; method: immunoSEQ multiplex PCR. Clonal size and the V and J genes are those of that table, whereas D and trimming came from the DNA. This sample has roughly 67,000 clones, with approximately 95% found just once. This entry is derived from a study of blood T cell repertoires in COVID-19. Overall study context: Material from acute and convalescent COVID-19 was sourced from the United States, Italy and Spain. From T cells, B-cell-depleted T cells, or PBMCs came the material, which was cDNA or gDNA.

The germline gives CDR1 SEHNR, CDR2 FQNEAQ (reference sequence). This CDR3 is 14 amino acids long. V lost 6 bases and J lost 5; bases outside the gene matches: 4. The genes are TRBV7-9 and TRBJ1-6; 7 bases align to TRBD1. The receptor was isolated from a man in his 70s with active COVID-19. Sequencing used peripheral blood. CDR3 loop: CASRTGSNNSPLHF. The DNA for the CDR3 is TGTGCCAGCAGGACAGGGAGCAATAATTCACCCCTCCACTTT.